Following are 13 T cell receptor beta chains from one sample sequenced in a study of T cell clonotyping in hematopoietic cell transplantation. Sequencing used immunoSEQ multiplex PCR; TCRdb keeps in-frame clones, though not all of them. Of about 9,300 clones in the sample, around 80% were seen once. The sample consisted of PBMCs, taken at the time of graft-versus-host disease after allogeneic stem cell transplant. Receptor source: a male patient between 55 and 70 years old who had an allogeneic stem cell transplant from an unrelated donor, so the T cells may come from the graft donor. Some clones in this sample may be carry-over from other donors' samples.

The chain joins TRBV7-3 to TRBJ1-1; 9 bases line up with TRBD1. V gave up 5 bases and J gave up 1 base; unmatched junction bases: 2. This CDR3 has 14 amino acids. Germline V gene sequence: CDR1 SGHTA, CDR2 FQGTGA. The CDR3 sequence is CASSVQGANTEAFF. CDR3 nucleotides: TGTGCCAGCAGCGTACAGGGGGCGAACACTGAAGCTTTCTTT.

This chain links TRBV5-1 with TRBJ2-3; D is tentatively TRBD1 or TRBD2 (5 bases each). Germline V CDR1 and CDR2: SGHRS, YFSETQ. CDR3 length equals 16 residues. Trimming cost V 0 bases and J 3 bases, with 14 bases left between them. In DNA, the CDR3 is TGCGCCAGCAGCTTGGAGGTTAGGGACGGTACAGATACGCAGTATTTT. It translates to CASSLEVRDGTDTQYF.

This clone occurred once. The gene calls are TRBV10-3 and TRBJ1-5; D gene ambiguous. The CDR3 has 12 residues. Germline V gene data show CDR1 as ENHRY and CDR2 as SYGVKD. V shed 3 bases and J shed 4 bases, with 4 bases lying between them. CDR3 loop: CAISDVNQPQHF. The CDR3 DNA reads TGTGCCATCAGTGACGTTAATCAGCCCCAGCATTTT.

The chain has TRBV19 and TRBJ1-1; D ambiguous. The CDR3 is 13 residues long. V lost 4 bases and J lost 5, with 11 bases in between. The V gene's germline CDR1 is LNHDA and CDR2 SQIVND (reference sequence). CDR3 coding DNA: TGTGCCAGTAGTAGTATACCGGGGACTGAAGCTTTCTTT. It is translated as CASSSIPGTEAFF.

CDR3 amino acids: CATSTQRGGQNYGYTF. CDR3 in DNA: TGTGCCACCAGCACCCAGCGGGGAGGGCAAAACTATGGCTACACCTTC. The rearrangement joins TRBV15 to TRBJ1-2; D not certain. V lost 4 bases and J 2 bases, leaving 17 bases between the germline ends. Per germline, CDR1 LNHNV and CDR2 YYDKDF (reference sequence). The CDR3 sequence is 16 residues long.

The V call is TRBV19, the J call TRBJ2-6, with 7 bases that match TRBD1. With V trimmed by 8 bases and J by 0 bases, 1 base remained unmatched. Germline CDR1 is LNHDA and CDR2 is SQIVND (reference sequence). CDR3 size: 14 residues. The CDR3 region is CASSGGSGANVLTF. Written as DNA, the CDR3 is TGTGCCAGTTCAGGGGGCTCTGGGGCCAACGTCCTGACTTTC. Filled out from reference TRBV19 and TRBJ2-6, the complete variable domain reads DGGITQSPKYLFRKEGQNVTLSCEQNLNHDAMYWYRQDPGQGLRLIYYSQIVNDFQKGDIAEGYSVSREKKESFPLTVTSAQKNPTAFYLCASSGGSGANVLTFGAGSRLTVL.

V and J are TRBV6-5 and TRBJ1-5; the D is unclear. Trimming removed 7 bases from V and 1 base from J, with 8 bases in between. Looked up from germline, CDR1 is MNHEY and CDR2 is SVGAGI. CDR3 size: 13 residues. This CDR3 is CASKRESNQPQHF. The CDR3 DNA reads TGTGCCAGCAAGCGGGAGAGCAATCAGCCCCAGCATTTT.

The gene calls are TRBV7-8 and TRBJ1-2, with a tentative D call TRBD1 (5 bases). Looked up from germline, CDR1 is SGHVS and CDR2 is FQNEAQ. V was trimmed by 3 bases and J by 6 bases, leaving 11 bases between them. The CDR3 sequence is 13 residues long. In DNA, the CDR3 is TGTGCCAGCAGCTTGGGACTGGGGAATGGCTACACCTTC. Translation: CASSLGLGNGYTF.

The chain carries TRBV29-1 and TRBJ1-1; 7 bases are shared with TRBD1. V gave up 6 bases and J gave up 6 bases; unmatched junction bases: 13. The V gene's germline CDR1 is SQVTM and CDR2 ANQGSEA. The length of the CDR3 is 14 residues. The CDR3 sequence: CSVEVTGSKSEAFF. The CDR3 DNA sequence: TGCAGCGTCGAGGTGACAGGGTCCAAATCTGAAGCTTTCTTT.

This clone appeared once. The CDR3 is CSGAQGNTEAFF. The CDR3 bases are TGCAGCGGTGCACAGGGGAACACTGAAGCTTTCTTT. The chain combines TRBV29-1 with TRBJ1-1; tentative D call: TRBD1 (6 bases). The length of the CDR3 is 12 residues. In germline, CDR1 is SQVTM, CDR2 ANQGSEA. Trimming took 7 bases from V and 1 from J, leaving 10 bases between them.

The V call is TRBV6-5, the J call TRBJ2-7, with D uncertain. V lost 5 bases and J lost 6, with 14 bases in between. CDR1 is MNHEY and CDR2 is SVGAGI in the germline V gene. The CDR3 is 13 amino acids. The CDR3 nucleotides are TGTGCCAGCAGTGGATCCCGGGCAGGCGAGCAGTACTTC. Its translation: CASSGSRAGEQYF.

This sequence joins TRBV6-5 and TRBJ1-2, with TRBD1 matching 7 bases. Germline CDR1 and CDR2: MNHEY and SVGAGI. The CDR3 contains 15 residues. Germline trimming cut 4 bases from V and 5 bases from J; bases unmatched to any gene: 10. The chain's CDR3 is CASSSQQGLGYGYTF. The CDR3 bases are TGTGCCAGCAGTTCTCAACAGGGGTTAGGGTATGGCTACACCTTC.

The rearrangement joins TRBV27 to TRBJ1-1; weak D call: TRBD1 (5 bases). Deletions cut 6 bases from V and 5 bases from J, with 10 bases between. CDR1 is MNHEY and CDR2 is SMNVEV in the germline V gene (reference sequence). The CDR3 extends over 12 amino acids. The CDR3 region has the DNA TGTGCCAGCAGGAGAGGGGAAACTGAAGCTTTCTTT. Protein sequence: CASRRGETEAFF.